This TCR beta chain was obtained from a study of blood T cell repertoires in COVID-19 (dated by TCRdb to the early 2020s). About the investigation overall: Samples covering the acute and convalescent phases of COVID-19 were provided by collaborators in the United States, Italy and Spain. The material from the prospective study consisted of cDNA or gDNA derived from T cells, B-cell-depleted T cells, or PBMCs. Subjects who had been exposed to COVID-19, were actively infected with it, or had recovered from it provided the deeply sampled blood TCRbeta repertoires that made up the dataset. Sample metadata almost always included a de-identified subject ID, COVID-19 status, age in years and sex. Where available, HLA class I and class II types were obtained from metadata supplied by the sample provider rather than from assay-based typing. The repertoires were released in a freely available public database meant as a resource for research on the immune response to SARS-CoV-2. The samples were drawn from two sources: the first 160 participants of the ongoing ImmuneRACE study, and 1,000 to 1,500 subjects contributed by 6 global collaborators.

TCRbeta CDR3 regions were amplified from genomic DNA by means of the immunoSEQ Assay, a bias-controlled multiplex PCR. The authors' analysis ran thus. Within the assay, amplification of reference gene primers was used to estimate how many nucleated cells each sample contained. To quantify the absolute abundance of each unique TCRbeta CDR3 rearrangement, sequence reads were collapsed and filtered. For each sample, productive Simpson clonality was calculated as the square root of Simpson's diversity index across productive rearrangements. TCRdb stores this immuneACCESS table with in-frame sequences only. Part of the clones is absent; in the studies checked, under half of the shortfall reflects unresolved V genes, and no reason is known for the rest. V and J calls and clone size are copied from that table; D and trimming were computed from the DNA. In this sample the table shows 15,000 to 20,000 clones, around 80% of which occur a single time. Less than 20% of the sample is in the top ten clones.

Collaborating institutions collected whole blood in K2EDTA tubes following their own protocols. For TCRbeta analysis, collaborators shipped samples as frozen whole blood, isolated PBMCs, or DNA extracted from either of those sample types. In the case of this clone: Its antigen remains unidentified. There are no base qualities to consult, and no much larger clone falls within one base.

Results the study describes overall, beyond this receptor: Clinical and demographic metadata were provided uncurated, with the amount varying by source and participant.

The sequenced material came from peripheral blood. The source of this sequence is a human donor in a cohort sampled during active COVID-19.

CDR3 loop: CASGQGPNQPQHF. The DNA reads as follows: TGCGCCAGCGGACAGGGCCCCAATCAGCCCCAGCATTTT. The rearrangement joined TRBV5-1 to TRBJ1-5, and TRBD1 matches 8 of the central bases. From a lookup of the germline V gene, CDR1 and CDR2 are SGHRS and YFSETQ. Compared with germline, V lacks 7 bases and J lacks 3 bases; bases without a gene match: 3. Including cysteine and phenylalanine, the CDR3 has 13 amino acids. The kept DNA is CDR3 alone, 39 bases in frame from the first base.